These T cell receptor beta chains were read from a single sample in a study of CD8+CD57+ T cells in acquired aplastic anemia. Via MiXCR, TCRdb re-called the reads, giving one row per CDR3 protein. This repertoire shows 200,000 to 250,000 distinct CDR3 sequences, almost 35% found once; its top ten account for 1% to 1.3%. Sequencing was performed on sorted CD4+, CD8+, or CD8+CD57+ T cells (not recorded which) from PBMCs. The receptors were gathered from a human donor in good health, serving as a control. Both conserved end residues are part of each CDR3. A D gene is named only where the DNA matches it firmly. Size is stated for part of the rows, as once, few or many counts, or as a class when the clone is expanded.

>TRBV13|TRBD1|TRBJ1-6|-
TGTGCCAGCAGCCCCCGTGCCAGCAAACGGACAGGGGGAGTCGATTCACCCCTCCACTTT
CASSPRASKRTGGVDSPLHF
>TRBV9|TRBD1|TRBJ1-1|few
TGTGCCAGCAGCCTCACTCTAAGACAGGGGGGATTGAACACTGAAGCTTTCTTT
CASSLTLRQGGLNTEAFF
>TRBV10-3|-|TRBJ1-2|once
TGTGCCAGCAGTGAAGGTTATAGCTACACCTTC
CASSEGYSYTF
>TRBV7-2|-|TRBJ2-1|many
TGTGCCAGCAGCATAGTCCAGGGGTTCTACAATGAGCAGTTCTTC
CASSIVQGFYNEQFF
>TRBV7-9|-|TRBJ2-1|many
TGTGCCAGCAGCTTTACAGGGCGGCTGTTCTTC
CASSFTGRLFF
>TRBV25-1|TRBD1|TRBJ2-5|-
TGTGCCAGCAGTGCGGGAGACAGGGGTGGAGAGACCCAGTACTTC
CASSAGDRGGETQYF
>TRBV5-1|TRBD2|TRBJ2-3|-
TGCGCCAGCAGTCGACTAGCGGTAGACACAGATACGCAGTATTTT
CASSRLAVDTDTQYF
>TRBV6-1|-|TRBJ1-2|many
TGTGCCAGCAGTGACCGTGGAGGTGGCTACACCTTC
CASSDRGGGYTF
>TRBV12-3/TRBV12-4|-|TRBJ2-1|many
TGTGCCAGCAGTTTGGGAAGGTGGCGGGACTCCTACAATGAGCAGTTCTTC
CASSLGRWRDSYNEQFF
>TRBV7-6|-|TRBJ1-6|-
TGTGCCAGCAGCTATGGACCGAATTCACCCCTCCACTTT
CASSYGPNSPLHF
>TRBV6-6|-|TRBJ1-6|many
TGTGCCAGCAGTTACTCGGACCACAATTCACCCCTCCACTTT
CASSYSDHNSPLHF
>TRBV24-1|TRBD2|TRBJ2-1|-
TGTGCCACCAGTGTCCGGACTAGCGGGAGCAATGAGCAGTTCTTC
CATSVRTSGSNEQFF
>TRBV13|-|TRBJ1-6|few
TGTGCCAGCAGCTTAGGGGGGAAGGATTCACCCCTCCACTTT
CASSLGGKDSPLHF
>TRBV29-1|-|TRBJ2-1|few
TGCAGCGTTGAATCACAATACAATGAGCAGTTCTTC
CSVESQYNEQFF
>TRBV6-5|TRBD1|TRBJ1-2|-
TGTGCCAGCAGTTTGGGACAGGGGGCAAGTGGCTACACCTTC
CASSLGQGASGYTF
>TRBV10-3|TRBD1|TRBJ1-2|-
TGTGCCATCAGTGGGTCATGGACAGGGGGCGGCTATGGCTACACCTTC
CAISGSWTGGGYGYTF
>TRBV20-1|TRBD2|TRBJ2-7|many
TGCAGTGCTTTAGCGGGAGGGCTAGGTGAGCAGTACTTC
CSALAGGLGEQYF
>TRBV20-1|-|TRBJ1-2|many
TGCAGTGCTAGAGAGAGAAACTATGGCTACACCTTC
CSARERNYGYTF